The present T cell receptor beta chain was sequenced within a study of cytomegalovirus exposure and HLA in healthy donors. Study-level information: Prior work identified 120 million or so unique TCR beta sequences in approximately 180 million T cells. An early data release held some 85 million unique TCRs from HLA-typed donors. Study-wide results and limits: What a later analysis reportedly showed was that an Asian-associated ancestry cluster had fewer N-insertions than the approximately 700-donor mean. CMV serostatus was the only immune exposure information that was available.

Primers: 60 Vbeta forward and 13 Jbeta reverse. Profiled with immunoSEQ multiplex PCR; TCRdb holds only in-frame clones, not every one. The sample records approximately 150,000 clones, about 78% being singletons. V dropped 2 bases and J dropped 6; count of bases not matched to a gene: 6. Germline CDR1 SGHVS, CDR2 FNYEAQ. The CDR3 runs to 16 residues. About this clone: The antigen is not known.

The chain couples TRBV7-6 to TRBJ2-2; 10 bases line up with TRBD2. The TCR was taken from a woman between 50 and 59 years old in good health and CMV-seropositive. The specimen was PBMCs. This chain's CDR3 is CASSLQRGGLAGELFF. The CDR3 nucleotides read TGTGCCAGCAGCTTACAGCGGGGGGGCCTGGCCGGGGAGCTGTTTTTT.